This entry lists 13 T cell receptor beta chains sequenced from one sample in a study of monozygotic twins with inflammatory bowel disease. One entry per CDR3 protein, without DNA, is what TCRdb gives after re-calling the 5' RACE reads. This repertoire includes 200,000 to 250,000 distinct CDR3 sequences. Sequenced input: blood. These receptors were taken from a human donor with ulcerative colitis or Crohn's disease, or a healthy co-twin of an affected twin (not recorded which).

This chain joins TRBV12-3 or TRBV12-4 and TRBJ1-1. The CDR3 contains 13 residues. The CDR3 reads CASSPSPYTEAFF.

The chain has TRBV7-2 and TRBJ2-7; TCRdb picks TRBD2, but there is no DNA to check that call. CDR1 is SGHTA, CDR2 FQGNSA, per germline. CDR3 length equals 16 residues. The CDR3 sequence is CASSFLSGTILNEQYF.

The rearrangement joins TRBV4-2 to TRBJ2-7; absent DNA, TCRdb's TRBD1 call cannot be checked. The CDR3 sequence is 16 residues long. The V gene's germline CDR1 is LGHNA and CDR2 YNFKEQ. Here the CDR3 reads CASSQEPGQSSYEQYF.

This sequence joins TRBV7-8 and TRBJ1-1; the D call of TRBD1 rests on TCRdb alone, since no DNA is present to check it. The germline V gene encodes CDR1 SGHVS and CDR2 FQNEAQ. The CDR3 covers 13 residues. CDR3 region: CASSFSRNTKAFF.

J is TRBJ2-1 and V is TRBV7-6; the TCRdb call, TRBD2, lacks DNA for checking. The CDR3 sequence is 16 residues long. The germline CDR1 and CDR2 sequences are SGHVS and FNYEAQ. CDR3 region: CASSLGASGGGNEQFF.

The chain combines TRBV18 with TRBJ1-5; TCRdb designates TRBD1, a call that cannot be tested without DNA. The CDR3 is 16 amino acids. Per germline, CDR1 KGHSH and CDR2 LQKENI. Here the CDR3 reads CASSPPTGEGNQPQHF.

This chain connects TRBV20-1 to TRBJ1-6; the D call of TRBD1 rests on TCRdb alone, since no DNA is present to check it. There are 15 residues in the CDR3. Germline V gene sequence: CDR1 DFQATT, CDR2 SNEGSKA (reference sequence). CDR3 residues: CSARVLDRDNSPLHF.

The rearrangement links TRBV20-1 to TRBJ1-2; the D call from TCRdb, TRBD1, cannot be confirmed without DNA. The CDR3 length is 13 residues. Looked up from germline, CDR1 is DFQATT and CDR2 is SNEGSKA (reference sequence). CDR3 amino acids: CSATDRANYGYTF.

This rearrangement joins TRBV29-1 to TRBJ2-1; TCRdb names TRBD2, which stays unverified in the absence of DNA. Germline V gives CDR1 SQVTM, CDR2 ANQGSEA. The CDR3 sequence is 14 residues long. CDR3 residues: CSGETLAGNNEQFF.

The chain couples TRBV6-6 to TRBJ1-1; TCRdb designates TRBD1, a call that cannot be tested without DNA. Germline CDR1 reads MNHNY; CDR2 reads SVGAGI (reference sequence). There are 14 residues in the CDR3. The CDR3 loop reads CASSRQKLNTEAFF.

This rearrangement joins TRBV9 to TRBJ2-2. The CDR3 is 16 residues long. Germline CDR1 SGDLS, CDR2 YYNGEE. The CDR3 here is CASSVRSSANTGELFF.

CDR3: CASTSEGPNQPQHF. The gene calls are TRBV19 and TRBJ1-5. This CDR3 is built from 14 residues. CDR1 is LNHDA, CDR2 SQIVND, per germline (reference sequence).

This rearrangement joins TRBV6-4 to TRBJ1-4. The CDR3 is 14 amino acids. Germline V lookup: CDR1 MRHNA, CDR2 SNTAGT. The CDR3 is CASSPTSTNEKLFF.